Listed below are T cell receptor beta chains from one sample, sequenced in a study of control samples from healthy donors and cancer patients. Data came from immunoSEQ multiplex PCR; TCRdb stores just in-frame clones and leaves some out. This sample has roughly 120,000 clones, with around 91% found just once. Sequencing was performed on PBMCs. The receptors originated from a woman aged 45-59 years with colorectal cancer. The CDR3 runs from the conserved cysteine through the conserved F or W. Each record gives: V gene, J gene, CDR3 protein.

v_gene: TRBV20-1
j_gene: TRBJ2-1
CDR3aa: CSWGVYNEQFF

v_gene: TRBV5-1
j_gene: TRBJ1-2
CDR3aa: CASSMTGGGVGYTF

v_gene: TRBV5-5
j_gene: TRBJ1-5
CDR3aa: CASSPGRQNNQPQHF

v_gene: TRBV30
j_gene: TRBJ2-4
CDR3aa: CAWSVKSGSLGDIQYF

v_gene: TRBV7-2
j_gene: TRBJ1-2
CDR3aa: CASSLDREIAAGYTF

v_gene: TRBV5-8
j_gene: TRBJ2-7
CDR3aa: CASCRDYSYEQYF

v_gene: TRBV6-6
j_gene: TRBJ1-5
CDR3aa: CASSYAWTGNQPQHF

v_gene: TRBV18
j_gene: TRBJ1-6
CDR3aa: CASSPRDNSPLHF

v_gene: TRBV7-8
j_gene: TRBJ1-1
CDR3aa: CASSPLRVNTEAFF

v_gene: TRBV18
j_gene: TRBJ1-2
CDR3aa: CASSPVQGVDYGYTF

v_gene: TRBV6-5
j_gene: TRBJ1-2
CDR3aa: CASSSRGQGGGYTF

v_gene: TRBV5-1
j_gene: TRBJ2-1
CDR3aa: CASSLSVGNEQFF

v_gene: TRBV2
j_gene: TRBJ2-5
CDR3aa: CASSEQGQGQETQYF

v_gene: TRBV6-5
j_gene: TRBJ2-7
CDR3aa: CASSYGTGGSYEQYF

v_gene: TRBV7-2
j_gene: TRBJ2-7
CDR3aa: CASSLRAGTELYEQYF

v_gene: TRBV9
j_gene: TRBJ2-3
CDR3aa: CASNRGSEADTQYF

v_gene: TRBV9
j_gene: TRBJ1-2
CDR3aa: CASSVGGGDYGYTF

v_gene: TRBV28
j_gene: TRBJ1-2
CDR3aa: CASTAGADYGYTF

v_gene: TRBV14
j_gene: TRBJ2-2
CDR3aa: CASSHQDRGLSGELFF

v_gene: TRBV3-1/TRBV3-2
j_gene: TRBJ1-1
CDR3aa: CASSQVGAYTEAFF

v_gene: TRBV19
j_gene: TRBJ2-1
CDR3aa: CASKGTGANEQFF

v_gene: TRBV2
j_gene: TRBJ1-2
CDR3aa: CASSESTGGLWYGYTF

v_gene: TRBV7-2
j_gene: TRBJ2-7
CDR3aa: CASSLGWTHNYEQYF

v_gene: TRBV7-8
j_gene: TRBJ1-5
CDR3aa: CASSSSSNRDLQASNQPQHF

v_gene: TRBV18
j_gene: TRBJ1-1
CDR3aa: CASSPRHIGVLGNTEAFF

v_gene: TRBV28
j_gene: TRBJ2-5
CDR3aa: CASIPNGVMLETQYF

v_gene: TRBV28
j_gene: TRBJ1-5
CDR3aa: CASSLPGVSAQPQHF

v_gene: TRBV3-1/TRBV3-2
j_gene: TRBJ2-5
CDR3aa: CASSLSGLAGETQYF